These 26 T cell receptor beta chains came from one sample sequenced in a study of identical twins. Each CDR3 protein gets one entry after TCRdb re-called the 5' RACE reads with MiXCR. The sample includes 600,000 to 700,000 distinct CDR3 sequences, 21% seen only once; the top ten take roughly 4%. This sample was also put to use in a study of T cells expressing NK-cell markers.

The sequenced sample was PBMCs. The receptor source for this set is a woman between 18 and 29 years old in good health.

The chain has TRBV5-1 and TRBJ2-1; 9 positions agree with TRBD2. Trimming cost V 3 bases and J 2 bases; bases outside gene matches: 9. The CDR3 is 17 residues long. From germline, CDR1 is SGHRS and CDR2 YFSETQ. CDR3 nucleotides: TGCGCCAGCAGCTCCCGGGGTTCTAGCGGGACCTACAATGAGCAGTTCTTC. This translates into CASSSRGSSGTYNEQFF. The variable domain in full, with the rest retrieved from reference TRBV5-1 and TRBJ2-1, is KAGVTQTPRYLIKTRGQQVTLSCSPISGHRSVSWYQQTPGQGLQFLFEYFSETQRNKGNFPGRFSGRQFSNSRSEMNVSTLELGDSALYLCASSSRGSSGTYNEQFFGPGTRLTVL.

The V gene is TRBV6-2 or TRBV6-3, the J gene TRBJ1-6; 10 bases agree with TRBD1. The CDR3 runs to 14 residues. V was clipped by 7 bases and J by 12 bases; unmatched bases: 9. Germline CDR1 reads MNHEY; CDR2 reads SVGEGT. The CDR3 bases are TGTGCCAGCAACCAGGGACAGGGGATCGTACCCCTCCACTTT. Its protein product is CASNQGQGIVPLHF.

This clonotype was observed a single time. The chain combines TRBV18 with TRBJ2-7, with TRBD1 matching over 7 bases. The germline CDR1 and CDR2 sequences are KGHSH and LQKENI. This CDR3 region has 14 residues. V lost 6 bases and J lost 6; bases outside the gene matches: 11. Here the CDR3 DNA reads TGTGCCAGCTCGCTCAAAACAGGGGTAGGCGAGCAGTACTTC. It translates to CASSLKTGVGEQYF.

This clonotype has a handful of counts. The chain employs TRBV20-1 and TRBJ1-1; D perhaps matches TRBD1 (6 bases). The CDR3 is 13 amino acids. The germline V and J ends were trimmed by 3 bases and 7 bases, with 15 bases remaining between them. Germline V gives CDR1 DFQATT, CDR2 SNEGSKA (reference sequence). The CDR3 DNA sequence: TGCAGTGCTAGTTTTCCCCAGGGGAATGAAGCTTTCTTT. Translated: CSASFPQGNEAFF.

This clonotype was seen more than once but under ten times. The chain has TRBV20-1 and TRBJ2-1, with 14 bases aligning to TRBD2. This CDR3 spans 13 amino acids. Germline values: CDR1 DFQATT, CDR2 SNEGSKA (reference sequence). CDR3 region: CSGLAGAGVEQFF. CDR3 in DNA: TGCTCGGGACTAGCGGGAGCCGGGGTTGAGCAGTTCTTC.

At least ten counts were recorded for this clonotype. V is TRBV6-1 and J is TRBJ1-5; D is unclear. Germline values: CDR1 MNHNS, CDR2 SASEGT. V dropped 7 bases and J dropped 4 bases, with 20 bases sitting between them. The length of the CDR3 is 16 residues. CDR3 DNA: TGTGCCAGCAAACGCTCAGACGGTAGCAATAATCAGCCCCAGCATTTT. The encoded protein is CASKRSDGSNNQPQHF.

In this sample, this clonotype turned up a few times. The chain combines TRBV11-2 with TRBJ2-7; D not certain. In germline, CDR1 is SGHAT, CDR2 FQNNGV. V was cut by 2 bases and J by 2 bases, with 13 bases left in between. The CDR3 has 15 amino acids. The CDR3 bases are TGTGCCAGCAGCTTACAGCGCTCAGCCACCTACGAGCAGTACTTC. The encoded protein is CASSLQRSATYEQYF. The entire variable domain, with the rest obtained from reference TRBV11-2 and TRBJ2-7, is as follows: EAGVAQSPRYKIIEKRQSVAFWCNPISGHATLYWYQQILGQGPKLLIQFQNNGVVDDSQLPKDRFSAERLKGVDSTLKIQPAKLEDSAVYLCASSLQRSATYEQYFGPGTRLTVT.

The rearrangement links TRBV7-2 to TRBJ2-3, with 9 bases that match TRBD2. Germline CDR1 is SGHTA and CDR2 is FQGNSA. V shed 6 bases and J 3 bases; nucleotides not matched to a gene: 13. The CDR3 has 17 residues. CDR3 residues: CASRPTVRGLATDTQYF. The DNA for the CDR3 is TGTGCCAGCAGACCAACCGTCCGGGGACTAGCAACAGATACGCAGTATTTT.

There are a few counts of this clonotype. The chain recombines TRBV27 with TRBJ2-5, with 9 bases matching TRBD2. CDR1 is MNHEY, CDR2 SMNVEV, per germline (reference sequence). The CDR3 runs to 16 residues. V trimming: 5 bases; J trimming: 0 bases; junction bases outside the gene matches: 7. DNA of the CDR3: TGTGCCAGCAGTGAGCTTAGCGGGAGAGACCAAGAGACCCAGTACTTC. Its protein is CASSELSGRDQETQYF.

This clonotype was found a few times. This chain joins TRBV12-3 or TRBV12-4 and TRBJ2-1, with TRBD2 matching 7 bases. V lost 4 bases to trimming and J lost 3 bases; unmatched junction nucleotides: 6. The CDR3 length is 15 residues. CDR3 DNA: TGTGCCAGCAGTTCTCTAGCGGCCATCTACAATGAGCAGTTCTTC. This encodes CASSSLAAIYNEQFF.

This clonotype was seen a handful of times. The chain couples TRBV6-1 to TRBJ2-7, with TRBD2 matching 7 bases. V trimming: 6 bases; J trimming: 4 bases; junction bases outside the gene matches: 9. The CDR3 length is 14 residues. CDR1 and CDR2 from the germline V gene are MNHNS and SASEGT. DNA of the CDR3: TGTGCCAGCAGCCGAAGCCGAGCGGGGTACGAGCAGTACTTC. This encodes CASSRSRAGYEQYF.

The V call is TRBV2, the J call TRBJ2-1, with 9 bases lining up with TRBD2. Germline V gene data show CDR1 as SNHLY and CDR2 as FYNNEI. V trimming: 7 bases; J trimming: 6 bases; junction bases outside the gene matches: 7. The CDR3 consists of 14 residues. Written as DNA, the CDR3 is TGTGCCAGCAATCTAGCGGGGACTCTCAATGAGCAGTTCTTC. Its translation: CASNLAGTLNEQFF.

V usage is TRBV7-2 and J usage is TRBJ1-5, with D perhaps TRBD1 (6 bases). The CDR3 has 15 amino acids. V dropped 1 base and J dropped 1 base, with 8 bases sitting between them. The germline V gene encodes CDR1 SGHTA and CDR2 FQGNSA. The CDR3 nucleotides are TGTGCCAGCAGCTTAGGGGGGCACAGCAATCAGCCCCAGCATTTT. Protein sequence: CASSLGGHSNQPQHF.

This clonotype was detected ten times or more. The chain carries TRBV12-3 or TRBV12-4 and TRBJ1-6; D is undetermined. V was cut by 5 bases and J by 7 bases, with 6 bases left in between. This CDR3 contains 12 residues. The CDR3 protein is CASSGENSPLHF. CDR3 DNA: TGTGCCAGCAGTGGAGAGAATTCACCCCTCCACTTT.

CDR3 coding DNA: TGCAGTGCGAAGCGGACTAGCGGACCGCTCTCCTACAATGAGCAGTTCTTC. It yields the protein CSAKRTSGPLSYNEQFF. This chain links TRBV20-1 with TRBJ2-1; 10 positions match TRBD2. The V gene's germline CDR1 is DFQATT and CDR2 SNEGSKA (reference sequence). The CDR3 contains 17 residues. Trimming at V came to 6 bases and at J to 0 bases, leaving 11 bases not matched to a gene.

J is TRBJ2-7 and V is TRBV20-1; 9 bases line up with TRBD1. With 5 bases clipped from V and 3 bases from J, the junction kept 8 bases outside the gene matches. Germline V lookup: CDR1 DFQATT, CDR2 SNEGSKA (reference sequence). The CDR3 has 14 amino acids. CDR3 DNA: TGCAGTGCTCCCCTGAGGACAGGGGACTACGAGCAGTACTTC. Its translation: CSAPLRTGDYEQYF.

This clonotype has just a few counts. This chain connects TRBV9 to TRBJ2-1; tentatively, D is TRBD1 (5 bases). The CDR3 length is 15 residues. Germline-derived CDR1 and CDR2 are SGDLS and YYNGEE. The V end lost 0 bases, the J end lost 2 bases, and 9 bases lay between the germline ends. The DNA for the CDR3 is TGTGCCAGCAGCGTAGAGGGGCTAGCCTACAATGAGCAGTTCTTC. Its protein is CASSVEGLAYNEQFF.

As DNA, the CDR3 is TGCAGTGCAGGGCCCCAGGGGGTAGATACGCAGTATTTT. Translating it yields CSAGPQGVDTQYF. This chain joins TRBV20-1 and TRBJ2-3, with 7 bases that match TRBD1. V lost 6 bases, J lost 5 bases, and 8 bases stayed unmatched. The germline V gene has CDR1 DFQATT and CDR2 SNEGSKA (reference sequence). The CDR3 loop spans 13 amino acids.

This clonotype was counted between two and nine times. The V and J genes are TRBV20-1 and TRBJ2-2, with 10 bases that match TRBD2. The CDR3 has 14 amino acids. Germline values: CDR1 DFQATT, CDR2 SNEGSKA (reference sequence). With 4 bases clipped from V and 5 bases from J, the junction kept 4 bases outside the gene matches. The CDR3 here is CSAIAGGGTGELFF. In DNA form, the CDR3 reads TGCAGTGCTATAGCGGGAGGAGGAACCGGGGAGCTGTTTTTT.

This clonotype was recorded at least ten times. The chain employs TRBV9 and TRBJ2-1, with D tentatively TRBD2 (5 bases). The CDR3 has 16 amino acids. Germline V gives CDR1 SGDLS, CDR2 YYNGEE. V dropped 4 bases and J dropped 4 bases, with 18 bases sitting between them. The CDR3 DNA sequence: TGTGCCAGCAGCTCACGGACTTCCCATATATACAATGAGCAGTTCTTC. Amino acids: CASSSRTSHIYNEQFF.

The rearrangement links TRBV5-6 to TRBJ2-5; 9 nucleotides line up with TRBD2. V dropped 2 bases and J dropped 4; count of bases not matched to a gene: 9. Germline V CDR1 and CDR2: SGHDT, YYEEEE. This CDR3 spans 16 amino acids. DNA for the CDR3: TGTGCCAGCAGCTTAAGCGGGAGGTCGGGTGGAGAGACCCAGTACTTC. Translation gives CASSLSGRSGGETQYF.

Only a few counts were recorded for this clonotype. The V and J genes are TRBV4-3 and TRBJ2-1; TRBD2 aligns across 12 bases. CDR1 and CDR2 (germline): LGHNA, YSLEER. The J segment lost 9 bases and the V segment lost 1 base, leaving 10 bases of the junction unmatched. This CDR3 is 17 amino acids long. The CDR3 here is CASSQVARLAGGFEQFF. CDR3 nucleotides: TGCGCCAGCAGCCAAGTTGCCCGGCTAGCGGGAGGGTTTGAGCAGTTCTTC.

This clonotype occurred a few times. The chain recombines TRBV5-1 with TRBJ2-5; D is unclear. V was clipped by 4 bases and J by 4 bases, with 11 bases between them. The V gene's germline CDR1 is SGHRS and CDR2 YFSETQ. There are 13 residues in the CDR3. The CDR3 loop is CASSPETGETQYF. Written as DNA, the CDR3 is TGCGCCAGCAGCCCCGAGACGGGAGAGACCCAGTACTTC.

This clonotype was seen at least ten times. The J gene is TRBJ2-1, the V gene TRBV7-2; 7 nucleotides agree with TRBD2. The CDR3 has 15 residues. The J segment lost 5 bases and the V segment lost 5 bases, leaving 9 bases of the junction unmatched. Germline V gene lookup returns CDR1 SGHTA and CDR2 FQGNSA. CDR3 DNA sequence: TGTGCCAGCAGCCCCCCCTCTAGCGGCCACAATGAGCAGTTCTTC. It translates to CASSPPSSGHNEQFF.

This clonotype came up a few times. The J gene is TRBJ2-1, the V gene TRBV6-2 or TRBV6-3, with 7 bases that match TRBD2. This CDR3 is built from 13 residues. Per germline, CDR1 MNHEY and CDR2 SVGEGT. Trimming at V came to 6 bases and at J to 5 bases, leaving 4 bases not matched to a gene. In nucleotides, the CDR3 is TGTGCCAGCAGCCCCGGGAGGAACAATGAGCAGTTCTTC. Translation gives CASSPGRNNEQFF.

This clonotype was recorded many times. The V call is TRBV10-3, the J call TRBJ1-4; 8 positions agree with TRBD1. The germline gives CDR1 ENHRY, CDR2 SYGVKD. Trimming cost V 5 bases and J 4 bases; bases outside gene matches: 3. The CDR3 is 14 residues long. The CDR3 here is CAISRTGSNEKLFF. The CDR3 nucleotides are TGTGCCATCAGTCGGACAGGGAGTAATGAAAAACTGTTTTTT.